Below, 15 T cell receptor beta chains from the same sample are listed, as sequenced in a study of T cells in localized non-small cell lung cancer. Sequencing was performed with immunoSEQ multiplex PCR; in TCRdb, only in-frame clones are kept and a portion is missing. The sample lists roughly 1,500 clones, 25% occurring once. The source material was lung tumor tissue, sampled before any cancer treatment. These receptors came from a man aged 35 to 69 with stage II squamous cell lung carcinoma.

This clone was seen more than once but under ten times. V is TRBV11-3 and J is TRBJ1-6, with TRBD1 matching over 9 bases. The CDR3 has 14 residues. The germline V gene encodes CDR1 SGHNT and CDR2 YENEEA. V lost 3 bases, J lost 9 bases, and 3 bases stayed unmatched. CDR3 coding DNA: TGTGCCAGCAGCTTTGAGACAGGGGGTTCACCCCTCCACTTT. It specifies CASSFETGGSPLHF.

The V gene is TRBV30, the J gene TRBJ2-7; D might be TRBD2 (7 bases). Trimming removed 5 bases at V and 3 bases at J, with 17 bases between. CDR3 length: 14 residues. Germline-derived CDR1 and CDR2 are GTSNPN and SVGIG (reference sequence). CDR3 sequence (DNA): TGTGCCTGGTCGGATCTAGGGGGGGGCTACGAGCAGTACTTC. This codes for CAWSDLGGGYEQYF. Complete variable domain (other parts from reference TRBV30 and TRBJ2-7): SQTIHQWPATLVQPVGSPLSLECTVEGTSNPNLYWYRQAAGRGLQLLFYSVGIGQISSEVPQNLSASRPQDRQFILSSKKLLLSDSGFYLCAWSDLGGGYEQYFGPGTRLTVT.

The chain has TRBV6-8 and TRBJ2-7; a weak D match, TRBD2 (5 bases). The ends were cut back, 7 bases at V and 7 bases at J, with 20 bases in the middle. The V gene's germline CDR1 is MNHGY and CDR2 SAAAGT. The CDR3 runs to 14 residues. The CDR3 spells CASMVPSGSGEQYF. The CDR3 DNA follows: TGTGCCAGCATGGTCCCGTCAGGATCGGGGGAGCAGTACTTC.

The chain links TRBV25-1 to TRBJ2-3, with unresolved D. The CDR3 has 15 residues. V gave up 2 bases and J gave up 2 bases, with 11 bases separating them. Germline CDR1 is MGHDK and CDR2 is SYGVNS. The CDR3 DNA reads TGTGCCAGCAGTGAACTGGCGGAACCCACAGATACGCAGTATTTT. It translates to CASSELAEPTDTQYF.

This clone was counted between two and nine times. J is TRBJ1-3 and V is TRBV6-8; no definite D call. Trimming pared 5 bases from V and 2 bases from J, leaving 7 bases between. The CDR3 has 13 amino acids. The germline CDR1 and CDR2 sequences are MNHGY and SAAAGT. CDR3 DNA sequence: TGTGCCAGCAGTGAGAGTCCTGGAAACACCATATATTTT. It is translated as CASSESPGNTIYF.

The chain carries TRBV19 and TRBJ2-3, with D possibly TRBD2 on 5 matching bases. Germline V gene sequence: CDR1 LNHDA, CDR2 SQIVND (reference sequence). Trimming shortened V by 10 bases and J by 0 bases, and 14 bases separated the two germline ends. The CDR3 loop spans 14 amino acids. The CDR3 DNA sequence: TGTGCCACCCACGGACTCTCCAGCACAGATACGCAGTATTTT. Translation: CATHGLSSTDTQYF.

The chain has TRBV9 and TRBJ2-3; no reliable D call. V shed 0 bases and J shed 3 bases, with 11 bases lying between them. The CDR3 covers 15 residues. CDR1 SGDLS and CDR2 YYNGEE come from the germline V gene. CDR3 loop: CASSVVGGRTDTQYF. CDR3 DNA: TGTGCCAGCAGCGTAGTAGGTGGGCGGACAGATACGCAGTATTTT.

The chain uses TRBV11-3 and TRBJ1-1; D is unclear. The germline V gene has CDR1 SGHNT and CDR2 YENEEA. The length of the CDR3 is 14 residues. The V end lost 0 bases, the J end lost 1 base, and 6 bases lay between the germline ends. In DNA form, the CDR3 reads TGTGCCAGCAGCTTAGATCCGGGGAACACTGAAGCTTTCTTT. This codes for CASSLDPGNTEAFF.

The chain is built from TRBV11-3 and TRBJ1-3, with D tentatively TRBD1 (5 bases). The CDR3 contains 14 residues. CDR1 and CDR2 from the germline V gene are SGHNT and YENEEA. Trimming cost V 3 bases and J 3 bases, with 9 bases left between them. In DNA form, the CDR3 reads TGTGCCAGCAGCTTGTGGGGGATTGGAAACACCATATATTTT. As protein: CASSLWGIGNTIYF. Together with reference TRBV11-3 and TRBJ1-3, the CDR3 gives the full variable domain: EAGVVQSPRYKIIEKKQPVAFWCNPISGHNTLYWYLQNLGQGPELLIRYENEEAVDDSQLPKDRFSAERLKGVDSTLKIQPAELGDSAVYLCASSLWGIGNTIYFGEGSWLTVV.

The chain employs TRBV2 and TRBJ1-1; unclear D gene. The CDR3 runs to 15 residues. Trimming removed 6 bases at V and 4 bases at J, with 18 bases between. CDR1 and CDR2 (germline): SNHLY, FYNNEI. The CDR3 is CASSPYPPVGTEAFF. CDR3 nucleotides: TGTGCCAGCAGCCCGTACCCCCCTGTGGGCACTGAAGCTTTCTTT.

The chain combines TRBV19 with TRBJ2-1; weak D call: TRBD2 (6 bases). Trimming left V 6 bases short and J 8 bases short, with 20 bases between. Germline lookup yields CDR1 LNHDA and CDR2 SQIVND (reference sequence). The CDR3 is 15 amino acids. The DNA for the CDR3 is TGTGCCAGTAGGGGAGTGGCGGGATGGGCCCATGAGCAGTTCTTC. This codes for CASRGVAGWAHEQFF.

This clone has just a few counts. This chain links TRBV28 with TRBJ2-5; D possibly uses TRBD1 or TRBD2 (6 bases each). There are 15 residues in the CDR3. CDR1 MDHEN and CDR2 SYDVKM come from the germline V gene. V lost 3 bases, J lost 5 bases, and 16 bases lay in between. This CDR3 is CASSLRGAFLETQYF. CDR3 nucleotides: TGTGCCAGCAGTTTGAGGGGGGCATTCCTGGAGACCCAGTACTTC.

This chain uses TRBV18 with TRBJ2-7; 13 positions match TRBD2. Germline CDR1 is KGHSH and CDR2 is LQKENI. V lost 1 base and J lost 9; bases outside the gene matches: 6. CDR3 length: 15 amino acids. The CDR3 here is CASSPLGLAGVGQYF. The CDR3, as DNA: TGTGCCAGCTCACCACTAGGACTAGCGGGAGTGGGGCAGTACTTC. Full variable domain (remainder filled in from reference TRBV18 and TRBJ2-7): NAGVMQNPRHLVRRRGQEARLRCSPMKGHSHVYWYRQLPEEGLKFMVYLQKENIIDESGMPKERFSAEFPKEGPSILRIQQVVRGDSAAYFCASSPLGLAGVGQYFGPGTRLTVT.

The chain combines TRBV9 with TRBJ1-3, with D uncertain. The germline CDR1 and CDR2 sequences are SGDLS and YYNGEE. V lost 5 bases, J lost 7 bases, and 10 bases lay in between. This CDR3 comprises 12 residues. CDR3: CASRPDLNTIYF. CDR3 DNA: TGTGCCAGCAGGCCGGACTTGAACACCATATATTTT.

The chain recombines TRBV30 with TRBJ2-1; 11 bases are a match to TRBD2. CDR3 length: 13 residues. Per germline, CDR1 GTSNPN and CDR2 SVGIG (reference sequence). CDR3 sequence reads: CASGTSGYNEQFF. CDR3 DNA: TGTGCTTCGGGGACTAGCGGCTACAATGAGCAGTTCTTC.